This is a list of T cell receptor beta chains from one sample in a study of T-cell reconstitution after alpha-beta-depleted transplantation in children. TCRdb redid the calling of the PCR reads with MiXCR, one entry per CDR3 protein. The sample consists of roughly 610,000 distinct CDR3 sequences, about 10% of them appearing once. The starting material was PBMCs from the stem cell graft donor, obtained from the stem cell graft. The receptors here all came from a human donor who donated a stem cell graft to a child with acute myeloid leukemia. CDR3s include the opening cysteine and the closing phenylalanine or tryptophan. The D gene is left open where the match is weak. Clone size appears in some rows only: once, few, many, or a class for an expanded clone.

>.|many|TRBJ2-3|TRBV20-1
CSARVRIRGTDTQYF
TGCAGTGCTAGAGTACGGATCAGGGGCACAGATACGCAGTATTTT
>.|few|TRBJ2-7|TRBV7-9
CASSSPGPRYEQYF
TGTGCCAGCAGCTCTCCGGGACCTCGCTACGAGCAGTACTTC
>.|few|TRBJ2-3|TRBV5-6
CASSSPVRFTDTQYF
TGTGCCAGCAGCTCGCCGGTAAGGTTCACAGATACGCAGTATTTT
>TRBD2|few|TRBJ2-5|TRBV7-9
CASSHAGLAGSETQYF
TGTGCCAGCAGCCATGCGGGACTAGCGGGATCAGAGACCCAGTACTTC
>.|few|TRBJ1-3|TRBV20-1
CSARNFPGNTIYF
TGCAGTGCTAGGAACTTTCCTGGAAACACCATATATTTT
>TRBD2|.|TRBJ2-5|TRBV7-3
CASSSSPSGGLKETQYF
TGTGCCAGCAGCTCAAGCCCCAGCGGGGGCCTTAAAGAGACCCAGTACTTC
>.|many|TRBJ2-1|TRBV15
CATSRDRLRVNQCEF
TGTGCCACCAGCAGAGATCGGTTGCGTGTGAATCAGTGTGAGTTC
>TRBD2|.|TRBJ2-7|TRBV29-1
CSVLLAGAYEQYF
TGCAGCGTCCTACTAGCGGGAGCCTACGAGCAGTACTTC
>TRBD2|.|TRBJ2-7|TRBV7-8
CASTAGGTYEQYF
TGTGCCAGCACCGCGGGGGGAACCTACGAGCAGTACTTC
>TRBD2|few|TRBJ2-2|TRBV24-1
CATSDLLAGGYGELFF
TGTGCCACCAGTGATTTGCTAGCGGGAGGTTACGGGGAGCTGTTTTTT
>.|.|TRBJ2-7|TRBV29-1
CSVSAGPSYEQYF
TGCAGCGTTTCGGCAGGGCCCTCCTACGAGCAGTACTTC
>.|.|TRBJ2-7|TRBV7-2
CASSLNQGNYEQYF
TGTGCCAGCAGCTTAAATCAGGGAAACTACGAGCAGTACTTC
>TRBD2|.|TRBJ2-1|TRBV20-1
CSHTGGGLPANEQFF
TGCAGCCACACCGGGGGGGGTCTTCCCGCGAATGAGCAGTTCTTC
>.|.|TRBJ2-3|TRBV11-1
CASNPLTHTDTQYF
TGTGCCAGCAATCCATTAACGCACACAGATACGCAGTATTTT
>TRBD2|.|TRBJ2-7|TRBV5-1
CASATAGGEQYF
TGCGCCAGTGCCACGGCGGGAGGGGAGCAGTACTTC
>TRBD1|few|TRBJ2-5|TRBV20-1
CSGSGQGSETQYF
TGCAGTGGTTCCGGACAGGGAAGCGAGACCCAGTACTTC
>TRBD2|few|TRBJ2-2|TRBV9
CASSGGLGWTGELFF
TGTGCCAGCAGCGGCGGACTAGGTTGGACCGGGGAGCTGTTTTTT
>.|few|TRBJ1-1|TRBV7-2
CASSLDAQGLGNTEAFF
TGTGCCAGCAGCCTAGACGCTCAAGGCCTGGGGAACACTGAAGCTTTCTTT
>.|few|TRBJ2-2|TRBV30
CASQGQFTGELFF
TGTGCCTCCCAGGGACAATTCACCGGGGAGCTGTTTTTT
>.|.|TRBJ1-2|TRBV7-9
CASSRRGTGDYGYTF
TGTGCCAGCAGCCGCCGCGGCACCGGGGACTATGGCTACACCTTC
>TRBD1|.|TRBJ2-7|TRBV20-1
CSASPGQGVWYEQYF
TGCAGTGCCAGTCCGGGACAGGGTGTATGGTACGAGCAGTACTTC
>.|.|TRBJ1-4|TRBV28
CATSADFATNEKLFF
TGTGCCACCTCAGCCGACTTTGCAACTAATGAAAAACTGTTTTTT
>.|.|TRBJ2-7|TRBV5-5
CASSPVGASGYEQYF
TGTGCCAGCAGCCCCGTGGGTGCGTCGGGATACGAGCAGTACTTC
>.|few|TRBJ2-5|TRBV4-2
CASSQDIGQETQYF
TGTGCCAGCAGCCAAGATATCGGTCAAGAGACCCAGTACTTC
>TRBD2|.|TRBJ2-1|TRBV27
CASSRAGGANEQFF
TGTGCCAGCAGCCGGGCGGGGGGGGCAAATGAGCAGTTCTTC
>TRBD1|many|TRBJ2-7|TRBV27
CASSINRGSYEQYF
TGTGCCAGCAGTATAAACAGGGGATCCTACGAGCAGTACTTC
>.|many|TRBJ1-5|TRBV10-3
CAISEDRGNQPQHF
TGTGCCATCAGTGAGGATCGGGGCAATCAGCCCCAGCATTTT
>.|many|TRBJ2-3|TRBV20-1
CSALKGLAGADTQYF
TGCAGTGCTTTGAAGGGACTTGCTGGAGCAGATACGCAGTATTTT
>.|many|TRBJ2-7|TRBV7-9
CASSQGRSNYFYEQYF
TGTGCCAGCAGCCAAGGTCGCAGTAATTACTTCTACGAGCAGTACTTC
>TRBD1|few|TRBJ2-7|TRBV19
CASSAFPRDSTLEQYF
TGTGCCAGTAGTGCCTTCCCCCGGGACAGTACGTTGGAGCAGTACTTC
>.|many|TRBJ2-7|TRBV3-1
CASSQREQRYF
TGTGCCAGCAGCCAAAGGGAACAGCGGTACTTC
>.|few|TRBJ2-2|TRBV6-5
CASSSPGLRKNTGELFF
TGTGCCAGCAGTTCTCCGGGACTTCGTAAGAACACCGGGGAGCTGTTTTTT
>TRBD1|many|TRBJ2-7|TRBV29-1
CSVSRDSYEQYF
TGCAGCGTGTCCCGGGACAGCTACGAGCAGTACTTC
>.|.|TRBJ2-3|TRBV24-1
CATSDYSGSTDTQYF
TGTGCCACCAGTGATTACTCTGGAAGCACAGATACGCAGTATTTT
>TRBD1|.|TRBJ2-3|TRBV27
CASTTGGALDTQYF
TGTGCCAGCACCACAGGGGGCGCTTTAGATACGCAGTATTTT